This TCR beta chain was retrieved from a study of response to subunit inactivated influenza vaccine (dated by TCRdb to 2016 to 2019). The study in broad terms: To follow how T cells responded to a trivalent subunit inactivated influenza vaccine, the researchers relied on deep quantitative profiling of the T cell receptor repertoire.

The CDR3, cysteine through phenylalanine, is 16 amino acids long. Only CDR3 DNA is held: 48 bases, read in frame from base 1. The germline V gene encodes CDR1 MNHEY and CDR2 SVGAGI. At the junction V is shortened by 1 base and J by 2 bases, with 14 bases in between. Preparation of the library involved RT-PCR. Sequencer: Illumina HiSeq 2500. TCRdb itself trimmed the public reads at Q25 with fastp, ran MiXCR and retained productive beta chains. Each entry merges the rows of one CDR3 protein and shows their most common DNA and genes. The sample records fewer than 700,000 distinct CDR3 sequences, roughly 13% of which are singletons. The top ten clones comprise approximately 14% of the sample. This clonotype was counted only a few times. Its antigen is currently not known. Base qualities are not recorded, but no much larger clone differs from it by a single base. Read against the paper, the sample's time point label means: 45 days after influenza vaccine administration.

Results the study describes overall, beyond this receptor: The authors proposed that each seasonal influenza vaccination may bring in only a limited number of new T cells.

This sequence was found in a man between 50 and 59 years old who received an inactivated influenza vaccine. Donor details come from another sample of the same person, matched by shared clones. Specimen: PBMCs from blood, collected 35 to 45 days after vaccination. This chain joins TRBV6-5 to TRBJ2-5; D gene: possibly TRBD2, on 7 matching bases. Read as DNA, the sequence is TGTGCCAGCAGTTACTTCAAGGCGGGGGCACAAGAGACCCAGTACTTC. Its protein is CASSYFKAGAQETQYF.